The 8 T cell receptor beta chains below come from one sample, sequenced in a study of T cells expressing NK-cell markers. TCRdb re-called the 5' RACE reads; every CDR3 protein appears as one record, without DNA. In total, the table holds about 8,000 distinct CDR3 sequences. The sample comprised blood T cells: a sorted CD56 or NKG2C T cell subset, CD4+ or CD8+ T cells, or bulk PBMC T cells (not recorded which). These receptor sequences come from a man aged 18 to 29 in good health.

By frequency, this clonotype is medium-sized. The rearrangement joins TRBV5-1 to TRBJ2-1; TCRdb picks TRBD2, but there is no DNA to check that call. Looked up from germline, CDR1 is SGHRS and CDR2 is YFSETQ. The CDR3 covers 16 residues. The CDR3 here is CASSLAGTSDYNEQFF.

The gene calls are TRBV24-1 and TRBJ1-5. CDR1 and CDR2 (germline): KGHDR, SFDVKD. The CDR3 has 13 amino acids. CDR3 protein: CATSDFGNQPQHF.

Its frequency marks this clonotype as medium-sized (0.01 to 0.1%). V is TRBV9 and J is TRBJ1-4. Germline CDR1 reads SGDLS; CDR2 reads YYNGEE. The CDR3 runs to 13 residues. This chain's CDR3 is CASSRENNEKLFF.

J is TRBJ1-2 and V is TRBV28. CDR1 is MDHEN, CDR2 SYDVKM, per germline. CDR3 length: 13 amino acids. This chain's CDR3 is CASSSEGNYGYTF.

Judged by frequency, this clonotype is medium-sized. The chain links TRBV12-3 or TRBV12-4 to TRBJ1-5; TCRdb indicates TRBD1, and absent DNA this call remains unverified. The CDR3 contains 16 residues. The CDR3 protein is CASSVIRDSGNQPQHF.

This chain links TRBV27 with TRBJ2-6; TCRdb returns TRBD1, unconfirmable since there is no DNA. The length of the CDR3 is 15 residues. Germline-derived CDR1 and CDR2 are MNHEY and SMNVEV (reference sequence). CDR3: CASHSGGSGANVLTF.

V and J are TRBV20-1 and TRBJ2-4. The CDR3 is 15 residues long. CDR1 DFQATT and CDR2 SNEGSKA come from the germline V gene (reference sequence). Here the CDR3 reads CSAKRRSLAKNIQYF.

This clonotype is labeled medium-sized based on frequency. The chain recombines TRBV9 with TRBJ2-7; TCRdb returns TRBD1, unconfirmable since there is no DNA. The CDR3 totals 20 residues. Germline CDR1 is SGDLS and CDR2 is YYNGEE. Here the CDR3 reads CASSKDGRPGHLRSSYEQYF. Using reference TRBV9 and TRBJ2-7 for the parts outside the CDR3, the full variable domain is DSGVTQTPKHLITATGQRVTLRCSPRSGDLSVYWYQQSLDQGLQFLIQYYNGEERAKGNILERFSAQQFPDLHSELNLSSLELGDSALYFCASSKDGRPGHLRSSYEQYFGPGTRLTVT.